This passage covers 16 T cell receptor beta chains from one sample sequenced in a study of cytomegalovirus exposure and HLA in healthy donors. This PCR relied on a set of 60 Vbeta primers and 13 Jbeta primers. Method: immunoSEQ multiplex PCR; TCRdb's copy keeps in-frame clones and lacks some. The table has 90,000 to 150,000 clones, roughly 80% seen once. The specimen was PBMCs. The receptor set was obtained from a woman between 25 and 40 years old in good health and CMV-seropositive.

The genes are TRBV23-1 and TRBJ1-5; 7 bases fit TRBD1. TRBV23-1 belongs to the ORF category, with a function that is uncertain. V dropped 7 bases and J dropped 0; count of bases not matched to a gene: 21. The CDR3 is 20 amino acids. This chain's CDR3 is CASKIFYPRQGEYSNQPQHF. In DNA, the CDR3 is TGCGCCAGCAAGATATTTTACCCTAGGCAGGGGGAATATAGCAATCAGCCCCAGCATTTT.

The chain has TRBV5-1 and TRBJ2-1; a possible D gene is TRBD1 (5 bases). Germline V gives CDR1 SGHRS, CDR2 YFSETQ. Trimming stripped 6 bases from V and 13 bases from J, with 17 bases between. The CDR3 length is 12 residues. The CDR3 region has the DNA TGCGCCAGCAACGACGGGCAGGGTGCTCAGTTCTTC. This sequence encodes CASNDGQGAQFF.

The gene calls are TRBV25-1 and TRBJ2-1, with 7 bases fitting TRBD1. This CDR3 contains 16 residues. Germline V gene sequence: CDR1 MGHDK, CDR2 SYGVNS. V lost 1 base, J lost 2 bases, and 5 bases stayed unmatched. The CDR3 spells CASSEFTGAPYNEQFF. CDR3 coding DNA: TGTGCCAGCAGTGAATTCACAGGGGCCCCCTACAATGAGCAGTTCTTC.

CDR3 sequence reads: CASSAPGNNSPLHF. CDR3 nucleotides: TGTGCCAGTAGTGCTCCAGGGAACAATTCACCCCTCCACTTT. V and J are TRBV19 and TRBJ1-6; possible D gene TRBD1, 5 bases. The CDR3 consists of 14 residues. V was clipped by 5 bases and J by 7 bases, with 12 bases between them. CDR1 is LNHDA and CDR2 is SQIVND in the germline V gene (reference sequence).

This chain connects TRBV6-6 to TRBJ2-3; perhaps TRBD2 as D (5 bases). Germline loops: CDR1 MNHNY, CDR2 SVGAGI (reference sequence). The CDR3 is 14 amino acids. V was shortened by 0 bases and J by 1 base, with 5 bases between the two germline ends. CDR3 sequence: CASSYSRGTDTQYF. The CDR3, as DNA: TGTGCCAGCAGTTACTCGCGGGGCACAGATACGCAGTATTTT.

The chain has TRBV7-2 and TRBJ2-3, with a possible D match to TRBD2 (5 bases). V dropped 1 base and J dropped 9 bases, with 11 bases sitting between them. Looked up from germline, CDR1 is SGHTA and CDR2 is FQGNSA. CDR3 length equals 13 residues. CDR3 residues: CASSLGETQTQYF. The CDR3 DNA sequence: TGTGCCAGCAGCTTAGGGGAGACTCAGACGCAGTATTTT.

V and J are TRBV6-5 and TRBJ1-1; D is uncertain. Trimming removed 10 bases at V and 8 bases at J, with 11 bases between. The germline V gene encodes CDR1 MNHEY and CDR2 SVGAGI. The CDR3 is 10 amino acids. The CDR3 spells CATQTVEAFF. The CDR3 region has the DNA TGTGCCACCCAAACAGTAGAAGCTTTCTTT.

The chain uses TRBV11-3 and TRBJ2-7; D remains unclear. V dropped 3 bases and J dropped 7 bases, with 10 bases sitting between them. CDR3 length: 12 amino acids. CDR1 and CDR2 (germline): SGHNT, YENEEA. As DNA, the CDR3 is TGTGCCAGCAGCTTGAGCCCCGGGGAGCAGTACTTC. It specifies CASSLSPGEQYF.

The chain has TRBV5-1 and TRBJ1-1, with 7 bases fitting TRBD1. Unmatched junction bases numbered 3, after V lost 3 bases and J lost 1 base. The length of the CDR3 is 14 residues. Germline CDR1 SGHRS, CDR2 YFSETQ. For the CDR3, the DNA is TGCGCCAGCAGCTACGACAGGGCGAACACTGAAGCTTTCTTT. It is translated as CASSYDRANTEAFF.

The chain combines TRBV28 with TRBJ2-3; 7 bases are shared with TRBD1. Germline trimming cut 9 bases from V and 6 bases from J; bases unmatched to any gene: 6. In germline, CDR1 is MDHEN, CDR2 SYDVKM. The CDR3 totals 12 residues. The CDR3 is CASTRGLDTQYF. In nucleotides, the CDR3 is TGTGCCAGTACAAGGGGGCTTGATACGCAGTATTTT.

V and J are TRBV15 and TRBJ1-2; the D gene is possibly TRBD1 (5 bases). Per germline, CDR1 LNHNV and CDR2 YYDKDF (reference sequence). This CDR3 has 15 residues. The V end was cut by 2 bases, the J end by 6 bases, with 16 bases between. The CDR3 loop is CATSRQGSIFNGYTF. DNA of the CDR3: TGTGCCACCAGCAGACAGGGTTCGATTTTCAATGGCTACACCTTC.

This clone was seen once. The rearrangement joins TRBV27 to TRBJ1-2; possible D gene TRBD1, 6 bases. Trimming stripped 6 bases from V and 8 bases from J, with 16 bases between. Looked up from germline, CDR1 is MNHEY and CDR2 is SMNVEV (reference sequence). The CDR3 has 13 amino acids. The DNA of the CDR3 is TGTGCCAGCAGCCTAGGGGGGGCAGGCGGCTACACCTTC. It codes for CASSLGGAGGYTF.

The gene calls are TRBV5-1 and TRBJ2-2; possibly TRBD1 for D (6 bases). Trimming left V 2 bases short and J 1 base short, with 12 bases between. Germline CDR1 and CDR2: SGHRS and YFSETQ. The CDR3 spans 16 residues. CDR3 nucleotide sequence: TGCGCCAGCAGCTTACAGGGTGGTGGGAACACCGGGGAGCTGTTTTTT. Translated: CASSLQGGGNTGELFF.

J is TRBJ2-2 and V is TRBV19, with 8 nucleotides matching TRBD1. This CDR3 has 16 amino acids. Germline trimming cut 6 bases from V and 1 base from J; bases unmatched to any gene: 7. Germline assignment: CDR1 LNHDA and CDR2 SQIVND (reference sequence). As DNA, the CDR3 is TGTGCCAGTAGAACCATTACAGGGGGGAACACCGGGGAGCTGTTTTTT. Its translation is CASRTITGGNTGELFF.

V and J are TRBV6-1 and TRBJ1-2; D unresolved. The length of the CDR3 is 13 residues. Trimming took off 6 bases at V and 4 bases at J, with 12 bases between the two ends. The germline V gene has CDR1 MNHNS and CDR2 SASEGT. The CDR3 spells CASRPSGLYGYTF. CDR3 nucleotides: TGTGCCAGCAGACCAAGCGGGCTCTATGGCTACACCTTC.

V gene TRBV29-1 combines with J gene TRBJ2-3, with TRBD1 matching over 8 bases. V lost 5 bases and J lost 6; bases outside the gene matches: 10. The CDR3 has 14 residues. In germline, CDR1 is SQVTM, CDR2 ANQGSEA. The DNA of the CDR3 is TGCAGCGTTCGAAGCATTACAGGGGGGGATACGCAGTATTTT. Its protein product is CSVRSITGGDTQYF.